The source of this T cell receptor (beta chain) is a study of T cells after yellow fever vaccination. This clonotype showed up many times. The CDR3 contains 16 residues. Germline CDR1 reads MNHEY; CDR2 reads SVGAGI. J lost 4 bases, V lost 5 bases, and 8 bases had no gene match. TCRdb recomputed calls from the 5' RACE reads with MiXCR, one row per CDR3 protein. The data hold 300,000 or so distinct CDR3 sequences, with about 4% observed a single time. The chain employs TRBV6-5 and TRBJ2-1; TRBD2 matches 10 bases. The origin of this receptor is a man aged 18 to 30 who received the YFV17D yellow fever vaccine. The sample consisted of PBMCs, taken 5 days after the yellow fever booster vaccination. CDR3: CASSPSLAGAYNEQFF. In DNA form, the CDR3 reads TGTGCCAGCAGTCCCAGTCTAGCGGGGGCTTACAATGAGCAGTTCTTC.